The rows below give T cell receptor beta chains drawn from one sample of a study of cytomegalovirus exposure and HLA in healthy donors. Only in-frame clones appear in the TCRdb table, and some are missing; sequencing was by immunoSEQ multiplex PCR. This table holds 82,000 or so clones, over 85% found once. The material sequenced was PBMCs. These receptors were obtained from a woman between 18 and 30 years old in good health and CMV-seronegative. Both conserved end residues are part of each CDR3. Fields, in order: D gene, V gene, clone size, J gene, CDR3 protein, CDR3 DNA. D genes are given only for firm matches. A row's size may be missing; if present it is once, few, many or a size class.

d_call: .
v_call: TRBV7-8
clone_size: .
j_call: TRBJ1-1
cdr3_aa: CASSLGRGAFF
cdr3_nt: TGTGCCAGCAGCTTAGGACGGGGGGCTTTCTTT

d_call: TRBD2
v_call: TRBV29-1
clone_size: .
j_call: TRBJ2-1
cdr3_aa: CSVSPDLAGGTNEQFF
cdr3_nt: TGCAGCGTCTCCCCCGACTTAGCGGGAGGAACGAATGAGCAGTTCTTC

d_call: .
v_call: TRBV15
clone_size: once
j_call: TRBJ1-1
cdr3_aa: CATSKPGQKTNTEAFF
cdr3_nt: TGTGCCACCAGCAAGCCCGGACAGAAGACGAACACTGAAGCTTTCTTT

d_call: .
v_call: TRBV7-2
clone_size: .
j_call: TRBJ2-7
cdr3_aa: CASSSSRGPYEQYF
cdr3_nt: TGTGCCAGCAGCTCCAGCAGGGGCCCCTACGAGCAGTACTTC

d_call: .
v_call: TRBV7-2
clone_size: .
j_call: TRBJ1-2
cdr3_aa: CASSSLAYGYTF
cdr3_nt: TGTGCCAGCAGCTCACTAGCGTATGGCTACACCTTC

d_call: .
v_call: TRBV19
clone_size: .
j_call: TRBJ2-1
cdr3_aa: CASSLRLLGGRSYNEQFF
cdr3_nt: TGTGCCAGTAGTCTCCGGCTGCTCGGCGGCCGCTCCTACAATGAGCAGTTCTTC

d_call: TRBD1
v_call: TRBV18
clone_size: .
j_call: TRBJ2-1
cdr3_aa: CASSQGQGIRNEQFF
cdr3_nt: TGTGCCAGCTCTCAGGGACAGGGGATTCGCAATGAGCAGTTCTTC

d_call: TRBD1
v_call: TRBV9
clone_size: .
j_call: TRBJ2-6
cdr3_aa: CASSLGTGAGANVLTF
cdr3_nt: TGTGCCAGCAGCCTGGGGACAGGCGCTGGGGCCAACGTCCTGACTTTC

d_call: .
v_call: TRBV5-4
clone_size: .
j_call: TRBJ2-7
cdr3_aa: CASSLSAGATYEQYF
cdr3_nt: TGTGCCAGCAGCTTGTCGGCGGGGGCGACCTACGAGCAGTACTTC

d_call: TRBD2
v_call: TRBV5-6
clone_size: .
j_call: TRBJ2-7
cdr3_aa: CASSFSAGDYEQYF
cdr3_nt: TGTGCCAGCAGCTTCAGTGCGGGGGACTACGAGCAGTACTTC

d_call: .
v_call: TRBV6-6
clone_size: .
j_call: TRBJ1-4
cdr3_aa: CASSYSRGGLGEKLFF
cdr3_nt: TGTGCCAGCAGTTACTCCCGGGGGGGTCTGGGAGAAAAACTGTTTTTT

d_call: TRBD1
v_call: TRBV5-1
clone_size: .
j_call: TRBJ2-1
cdr3_aa: CASSWGGQGYNEQFF
cdr3_nt: TGCGCCAGCAGCTGGGGGGGACAGGGCTACAATGAGCAGTTCTTC

d_call: TRBD2
v_call: TRBV28
clone_size: .
j_call: TRBJ2-7
cdr3_aa: CASGLGSYEQYF
cdr3_nt: TGTGCCAGCGGACTAGGCTCCTACGAGCAGTACTTC

d_call: .
v_call: TRBV29-1
clone_size: once
j_call: TRBJ1-1
cdr3_aa: CSVQKPGGTEAFF
cdr3_nt: TGCAGCGTTCAAAAGCCGGGTGGCACTGAAGCTTTCTTT

d_call: .
v_call: TRBV7-2
clone_size: .
j_call: TRBJ2-7
cdr3_aa: CASSSSGTPGDEQYF
cdr3_nt: TGTGCCAGCAGCTCGTCCGGGACACCAGGAGACGAGCAGTACTTC

d_call: .
v_call: TRBV5-4
clone_size: .
j_call: TRBJ2-7
cdr3_aa: CASSLGPGVRSYEQYF
cdr3_nt: TGTGCCAGCAGCTTGGGTCCGGGAGTCCGATCCTACGAGCAGTACTTC

d_call: TRBD2
v_call: TRBV4-3
clone_size: .
j_call: TRBJ2-7
cdr3_aa: CASSPDYSSGRARLGYWEQYF
cdr3_nt: TGCGCCAGCAGTCCGGACTATTCTAGCGGGAGGGCTCGCCTGGGATATTGGGAGCAGTACTTC

d_call: TRBD1
v_call: TRBV7-6
clone_size: .
j_call: TRBJ1-1
cdr3_aa: CASSLEAGQGVSTEAFF
cdr3_nt: TGTGCCAGCAGCTTAGAGGCGGGACAGGGAGTTAGCACTGAAGCTTTCTTT

d_call: TRBD1
v_call: TRBV15
clone_size: once
j_call: TRBJ1-4
cdr3_aa: CATSRRDRGGEKLFF
cdr3_nt: TGTGCCACCAGCAGAAGGGACAGGGGAGGTGAAAAACTGTTTTTT

d_call: TRBD1
v_call: TRBV7-2
clone_size: .
j_call: TRBJ2-7
cdr3_aa: CASSFFPRDRGYEQYF
cdr3_nt: TGTGCCAGCAGCTTCTTCCCTCGGGACAGGGGATACGAGCAGTACTTC

d_call: .
v_call: TRBV6-6
clone_size: .
j_call: TRBJ2-1
cdr3_aa: CASTSDGDNEQFF
cdr3_nt: TGTGCCAGCACCAGCGACGGGGACAATGAGCAGTTCTTC

d_call: .
v_call: TRBV18
clone_size: .
j_call: TRBJ2-1
cdr3_aa: CASSPTGAYNEQFF
cdr3_nt: TGTGCCAGCTCACCCACCGGGGCCTACAATGAGCAGTTCTTC

d_call: .
v_call: TRBV5-1
clone_size: .
j_call: TRBJ2-7
cdr3_aa: CASSLEGVGIEQYF
cdr3_nt: TGCGCCAGCAGCTTGGAGGGCGTCGGGATTGAGCAGTACTTC

d_call: .
v_call: TRBV2
clone_size: .
j_call: TRBJ1-5
cdr3_aa: CASSAGMDQPQHF
cdr3_nt: TGTGCCAGCAGTGCGGGGATGGATCAGCCCCAGCATTTT

d_call: TRBD1
v_call: TRBV11-2
clone_size: .
j_call: TRBJ1-5
cdr3_aa: CASSLRDRGQPQHF
cdr3_nt: TGTGCCAGCAGCTTGAGGGACAGGGGACAGCCCCAGCATTTT

d_call: .
v_call: TRBV7-7
clone_size: .
j_call: TRBJ2-1
cdr3_aa: CASSLRKGYEQFF
cdr3_nt: TGTGCCAGCAGCTTACGAAAGGGGTATGAGCAGTTCTTC

d_call: .
v_call: TRBV10-3
clone_size: .
j_call: TRBJ2-7
cdr3_aa: CAISERETYEQYF
cdr3_nt: TGTGCCATCAGTGAACGGGAGACCTACGAGCAGTACTTC

d_call: .
v_call: TRBV25-1
clone_size: .
j_call: TRBJ2-7
cdr3_aa: CASSGSGLAYEQYF
cdr3_nt: TGTGCCAGCAGTGGGTCGGGGTTAGCCTACGAGCAGTACTTC

d_call: TRBD1
v_call: TRBV14
clone_size: .
j_call: TRBJ1-2
cdr3_aa: CASSQDRQGANGYTF
cdr3_nt: TGTGCCAGCAGCCAAGATCGGCAGGGGGCGAACGGCTACACCTTC

d_call: TRBD1
v_call: TRBV4-3
clone_size: .
j_call: TRBJ1-4
cdr3_aa: CASSQPSDRVNEKLFF
cdr3_nt: TGCGCCAGCAGCCAACCCTCGGACAGGGTTAATGAAAAACTGTTTTTT

d_call: TRBD2
v_call: TRBV10-3
clone_size: .
j_call: TRBJ2-5
cdr3_aa: CAIRETSGGGRETQYF
cdr3_nt: TGTGCCATCAGAGAGACTAGCGGGGGGGGTCGAGAGACCCAGTACTTC

d_call: .
v_call: TRBV6-5
clone_size: .
j_call: TRBJ1-1
cdr3_aa: CASSLSSTEAFF
cdr3_nt: TGTGCCAGCAGCCTATCGAGCACTGAAGCTTTCTTT

d_call: .
v_call: TRBV21-1
clone_size: .
j_call: TRBJ1-2
cdr3_aa: CASRRTGTANPMGSYGYTF
cdr3_nt: TGTGCCAGCAGAAGAACCGGGACAGCTAATCCGATGGGGAGCTATGGCTACACCTTC

d_call: TRBD2
v_call: TRBV7-2
clone_size: once
j_call: TRBJ2-7
cdr3_aa: CASSSPMGGVGYEQYF
cdr3_nt: TGTGCCAGCAGCTCCCCTATGGGGGGGGTAGGCTACGAGCAGTACTTC

d_call: .
v_call: TRBV9
clone_size: .
j_call: TRBJ1-1
cdr3_aa: CASSVVAGGDTEAFF
cdr3_nt: TGTGCCAGCAGCGTAGTTGCGGGGGGGGACACTGAAGCTTTCTTT

d_call: .
v_call: TRBV29-1
clone_size: .
j_call: TRBJ2-3
cdr3_aa: CSALGQGFAGSTDTQYF
cdr3_nt: TGCAGCGCCCTGGGCCAAGGTTTTGCGGGGAGCACAGATACGCAGTATTTT

d_call: TRBD2
v_call: TRBV12-5
clone_size: .
j_call: TRBJ2-2
cdr3_aa: CASGSGLAGWTGELFF
cdr3_nt: TGTGCTAGTGGTTCCGGACTAGCGGGGTGGACCGGGGAGCTGTTTTTT

d_call: TRBD1
v_call: TRBV5-1
clone_size: .
j_call: TRBJ1-3
cdr3_aa: CASSLGKTSTGLNTIYF
cdr3_nt: TGCGCCAGCAGCTTGGGGAAAACTTCGACAGGGCTTAACACCATATATTTT

d_call: .
v_call: TRBV7-9
clone_size: .
j_call: TRBJ1-1
cdr3_aa: CASSSYSGNTEAFF
cdr3_nt: TGTGCCAGCAGCTCGTATTCAGGGAACACTGAAGCTTTCTTT

d_call: TRBD1
v_call: TRBV18
clone_size: .
j_call: TRBJ1-3
cdr3_aa: CASKTPGTGIHWDSGNTIYF
cdr3_nt: TGTGCCAGCAAAACTCCCGGGACAGGGATTCATTGGGACTCTGGAAACACCATATATTTT

d_call: .
v_call: TRBV10-3
clone_size: .
j_call: TRBJ1-2
cdr3_aa: CAISASGRVGTF
cdr3_nt: TGTGCCATCAGTGCATCAGGAAGAGTTGGGACCTTC

d_call: .
v_call: TRBV14
clone_size: .
j_call: TRBJ2-3
cdr3_aa: CASSSTYTRTDTQYF
cdr3_nt: TGTGCCAGCAGCTCAACGTACACGCGCACAGATACGCAGTATTTT

d_call: TRBD2
v_call: TRBV10-3
clone_size: .
j_call: TRBJ2-1
cdr3_aa: CAISPSAAGGPGEQFF
cdr3_nt: TGTGCCATCAGTCCCTCGGCAGCGGGAGGGCCGGGTGAGCAGTTCTTC

d_call: TRBD1
v_call: TRBV28
clone_size: .
j_call: TRBJ2-2
cdr3_aa: CASSIGRGQGTNTGELFF
cdr3_nt: TGTGCCAGCAGTATCGGTAGGGGACAGGGAACGAACACCGGGGAGCTGTTTTTT

d_call: .
v_call: TRBV9
clone_size: .
j_call: TRBJ1-6
cdr3_aa: CASSGGSSPLHF
cdr3_nt: TGTGCCAGCAGCGGAGGGAGTTCACCCCTCCACTTT

d_call: .
v_call: TRBV27
clone_size: .
j_call: TRBJ2-7
cdr3_aa: CASSLSRSGGYVQYF
cdr3_nt: TGTGCCAGCAGTTTATCGCGGTCCGGCGGCTACGTGCAGTACTTC

d_call: TRBD1
v_call: TRBV6-6
clone_size: .
j_call: TRBJ2-7
cdr3_aa: CASSQDRHASYEQYF
cdr3_nt: TGTGCCAGCAGCCAGGACAGGCATGCTTCCTACGAGCAGTACTTC

d_call: TRBD2
v_call: TRBV11-2
clone_size: .
j_call: TRBJ2-5
cdr3_aa: CASSFAGTSRGSGTQYF
cdr3_nt: TGTGCCAGCAGCTTCGCCGGGACTAGCAGGGGTTCTGGGACCCAGTACTTC